This is a list of T cell receptor beta chains from one sample in a study of cytomegalovirus exposure and HLA in healthy donors. Data came from immunoSEQ multiplex PCR; TCRdb stores just in-frame clones and leaves some out. The sample includes 95,000 to 100,000 clones, over 65% seen only once; the top ten take around 0.76%. The sample taken for sequencing was PBMCs. All receptors come from a woman aged 55-75 years in good health and CMV-seronegative. The CDR3 runs from the conserved cysteine through the conserved F or W. A D gene is named only where the DNA matches it firmly. Clone sizes are given selectively: once, few, many, or a class where the clone is expanded.

j_call,clone_size,d_call,v_call,cdr3_nt,cdr3_aa
TRBJ1-1,once,NA,TRBV10-3,TGTGCCATCAGTGGGGCATTCCCTGAAGCTTTCTTT,CAISGAFPEAFF
TRBJ1-2,NA,NA,TRBV11-2,TGTGCCAGCAGCTTAGACAATAACTATGGCTACACCTTC,CASSLDNNYGYTF
TRBJ1-2,NA,NA,TRBV21-1,TGTGCCAGCAGCAAAGCCGCGGGACAGGGGGGTTTGAGTGGCTACACCTTC,CASSKAAGQGGLSGYTF
TRBJ1-1,NA,NA,TRBV7-2,TGTGCCAGCAGCTACTGGTCGGGAGGAGGCATGAACACTGAAGCTTTCTTT,CASSYWSGGGMNTEAFF
TRBJ2-3,NA,NA,TRBV5-4,TGTGCCAGCAGCTTAACGGGGGACACAGATACGCAGTATTTT,CASSLTGDTDTQYF
TRBJ1-1,once,NA,TRBV7-8,TGTGCCAGCAGCTTACAGAGGAGAGACACTGAAGCTTTCTTT,CASSLQRRDTEAFF
TRBJ2-1,NA,TRBD2,TRBV2,TGTGCCAGCTTCGGACTAGCGGGAGGAAGTGAGCAGTTCTTC,CASFGLAGGSEQFF
TRBJ1-3,NA,NA,TRBV29-1,TGCAGCGTTGAAGACTATCCTCGGAGTGGAAACACCATATATTTT,CSVEDYPRSGNTIYF
TRBJ2-7,NA,NA,TRBV28,TGTGCCAGCAGTTCCCAAGGGGCGGAGCAGTACTTC,CASSSQGAEQYF
TRBJ2-1,NA,NA,TRBV6-5,TGTGCCAGCAGCCCCCGGAGGAACAATGAGCAGTTCTTC,CASSPRRNNEQFF
TRBJ1-1,NA,TRBD1,TRBV5-1,TGCGCCAGCAGCTTGCTTGGACAGGGGGCTGAAGCTTTCTTT,CASSLLGQGAEAFF
TRBJ2-5,NA,TRBD2,TRBV10-3,TGTGCCTCGCGGACTAGCGGCGACGAGACCCAGTACTTC,CASRTSGDETQYF
TRBJ2-5,NA,NA,TRBV5-6,TGTGCCAGCAGCTCAAAGTCGGCAGGTCAAGAGACCCAGTACTTC,CASSSKSAGQETQYF
TRBJ1-1,NA,NA,TRBV18,TGTGCCAGCTCACAAACCGGGGGGGACACTGAAGCTTTCTTT,CASSQTGGDTEAFF
TRBJ2-7,NA,NA,TRBV6-5,TGTGCCAGCAGTCCAAGGGGTGATATGCGGGGCGAGCAGTACTTC,CASSPRGDMRGEQYF
TRBJ1-4,NA,NA,TRBV19,TGTGCCAGTAGTACGGGGGGAGCGGGTGAAAAACTGTTTTTT,CASSTGGAGEKLFF
TRBJ2-1,NA,NA,TRBV25-1,TGTGCCAGCAGGTCCGCGGGATTTAAGGGTGAGCAGTTCTTC,CASRSAGFKGEQFF
TRBJ1-1,NA,TRBD1,TRBV28,TGTGCCAGCAGGTCGCGAGGGGGCAGGACTGAAGCTTTCTTT,CASRSRGGRTEAFF
TRBJ2-7,few,NA,TRBV2,TGTGCCAGCAGTGATGCAGGGGCTGTTGACGAGCAGTACTTC,CASSDAGAVDEQYF
TRBJ2-1,NA,NA,TRBV25-1,TGTGCCAGCCTTAAGACAGTTAGCTCCTACAATGAGCAGTTCTTC,CASLKTVSSYNEQFF
TRBJ2-7,few,NA,TRBV5-6,TGTGCCAGCAGCTTGGTTGGGCTTAACTACGAGCAGTACTTC,CASSLVGLNYEQYF
TRBJ1-5,NA,NA,TRBV4-1,TGCGCCAGCAGCCAGGACAGCTATCAGCCCCAGCATTTT,CASSQDSYQPQHF
TRBJ2-5,once,NA,TRBV5-6,TGTGCCAGCAGCCATTGGGGGGTCTTCGAGACCCAGTACTTC,CASSHWGVFETQYF
TRBJ1-2,NA,NA,TRBV7-2,TGTGCCAGCAGCTCGAGGGCTACAGGGATTTACGGCTACACCTTC,CASSSRATGIYGYTF
TRBJ2-1,NA,NA,TRBV9,TGTGCCAGCAGCGTAGTAGGGAGTCCCTACAATGAGCAGTTCTTC,CASSVVGSPYNEQFF
TRBJ2-7,few,TRBD2,TRBV27,TGTGCCAGCAGTATCCTCGGGACTAGCGGCTACGAGCAGTACTTC,CASSILGTSGYEQYF
TRBJ2-7,NA,TRBD1,TRBV6-5,TGTGCCACCCGAGTAGGCCCTGGACAGGACTACGAGCAGTACTTC,CATRVGPGQDYEQYF
TRBJ1-5,NA,TRBD1,TRBV5-8,TGTGCCAGCAGCCTGGGGACAGGGGGAAATCAGCCCCAGCATTTT,CASSLGTGGNQPQHF
TRBJ1-1,NA,TRBD1,TRBV19,TGTGCCAGTAGTGGGGACAGACTTAACACTGAAGCTTTCTTT,CASSGDRLNTEAFF
TRBJ2-5,NA,TRBD2,TRBV28,TGTGCCAGCAGTTTAAGACCGGGACTAGACGAGACCCAGTACTTC,CASSLRPGLDETQYF
TRBJ2-1,NA,TRBD2,TRBV6-5,TGTGCCAGCAGTTCCCGGACTAGCGGGGGTTACAATGAGCAGTTCTTC,CASSSRTSGGYNEQFF
TRBJ2-3,NA,TRBD2,TRBV2,TGTGCCAGCAGGGGTGGACTAGCGGGGATGACAGATACGCAGTATTTT,CASRGGLAGMTDTQYF
TRBJ2-5,NA,NA,TRBV5-4,TGTGCCAGCAGCTCAGTTCAGGGTCAAGAGACCCAGTACTTC,CASSSVQGQETQYF
TRBJ1-1,few,TRBD1,TRBV4-3,TGCGCCAGCAGCCAAGACTCGACAGGGGGCACTGAAGCTTTCTTT,CASSQDSTGGTEAFF
TRBJ2-7,NA,NA,TRBV5-1,TGCGCCAGCAGCTTGGAGGGGCACGTCTTGGCCTTC,CASSLEGHVLAF
TRBJ2-3,NA,TRBD2,TRBV6-4,TGTGCCAGCAGACCCTCTAGCGGGGACACAGATACGCAGTATTTT,CASRPSSGDTDTQYF
TRBJ1-3,NA,TRBD1,TRBV15,TGTGCCACCAGCAGGGGTATGACAGGGAGATCCGGAAACACCATATATTTT,CATSRGMTGRSGNTIYF
TRBJ2-7,NA,NA,TRBV20-1,TGCAGTGCTTTAGCGGCAGGCTGGGAGTACTTC,CSALAAGWEYF
TRBJ1-1,NA,NA,TRBV11-2,TGTGCCAGCAGCGTACAGGGGAACACTGAAGCTTTCTTT,CASSVQGNTEAFF
TRBJ2-7,once,TRBD1,TRBV28,TGTGCCAGCAGTGTTTCGACAGGGACCTACGAGCAGTACTTC,CASSVSTGTYEQYF
TRBJ2-7,NA,TRBD1,TRBV10-1,TGCGCCAGCAGTATGGACAGGGCCTCCTACGAGCAGTACTTC,CASSMDRASYEQYF
TRBJ2-4,once,NA,TRBV7-9,TGTGCCAGCAGCTTAGTTACGCAGGGTGGCGGCCAAAACATTCAGTACTTC,CASSLVTQGGGQNIQYF
TRBJ2-7,once,TRBD2,TRBV30,TGTGCCTGGACCGGGGGGTTCCACGAGCAGTACTTC,CAWTGGFHEQYF
TRBJ2-1,NA,TRBD2,TRBV29-1,TGCAGCGTTATAAGGACTAGCGGGGGGGGCTCCTACAATGAGCAGTTCTTC,CSVIRTSGGGSYNEQFF
TRBJ2-5,NA,NA,TRBV19,TGTGCCAGTAGTTCCTTACCGGGACAAAGCCAAGAGACCCAGTACTTC,CASSSLPGQSQETQYF
TRBJ1-1,NA,TRBD1,TRBV18,TGTGCCAGCTCACCCTTAGGACAGGGGTGGACTGAAGCTTTCTTT,CASSPLGQGWTEAFF
TRBJ1-2,NA,NA,TRBV30,TGTGCCTGGAGTGGGGGCCCCTATGGCTACACCTTC,CAWSGGPYGYTF